This entry features one T cell receptor (beta chain) sequence. Per the authors' pipeline: Cell counts per sample came from amplifying reference gene primers. Some clones are missing from TCRdb's copy, which holds only in-frame ones; the method was immunoSEQ multiplex PCR. V, J and clone size were drawn from that table, and D and trimming were deduced from the DNA. This table has about 240,000 clones, 75% to 85% appearing once. These data come from a study of blood T cell repertoires in COVID-19. Study context: The samples span acute and convalescent COVID-19 from the United States, Italy and Spain. Sources were T cells, B-cell-depleted T cells, or PBMCs; the material itself was cDNA or gDNA.

Enrolment of Seattle patients took place during active infection, and they were followed longitudinally. This TCR came from a woman older than 75 with COVID-19, enrolled during active disease. Source material: peripheral blood.

CDR3: CASSQDRRGETQYF. The CDR3 bases are TGCGCCAGCAGCCAAGATCGAAGAGGGGAGACCCAGTACTTC. This chain links TRBV4-1 with TRBJ2-5; D perhaps matches TRBD2 (5 bases). CDR3 length equals 14 residues. V was pared by 0 bases and J by 5 bases, with 10 bases between. Germline loops: CDR1 MGHRA, CDR2 YSYEKL.